Each of the 4 T cell receptor beta chains below was sequenced from the same sample in a study of Siglec-9 on CD8 T cells in melanoma. The table came from immunoSEQ multiplex PCR; TCRdb's copy has only in-frame clones and leaves some out. This table has 30,000 or so clones, more than 80% appearing once. The specimen sequenced was Siglec-9- CD8+ T cells sorted from blood. These receptors originate from a human donor in good health.

V usage is TRBV10-2 and J usage is TRBJ1-1, with a possible D match to TRBD1 (6 bases). The V end lost 2 bases, the J end lost 11 bases, and 18 bases lay between the germline ends. This CDR3 is 14 amino acids long. Germline CDR1 reads WSHSY; CDR2 reads SAAADI. In DNA, the CDR3 is TGCGCCAGCAGTGAGATAGGACAGCAGATGACGGCTTTCTTT. It is translated as CASSEIGQQMTAFF.

The chain is built from TRBV13 and TRBJ2-1; TRBD1 or TRBD2 may be the D gene (5 bases each). The length of the CDR3 is 13 residues. The V gene lost 3 bases and the J gene lost 4 bases, with 7 bases spanning the gap. Per the germline V gene, CDR1 is PRHDT and CDR2 is FYEKMQ (reference sequence). CDR3 in amino acids: CASSLRGYNEQFF. CDR3 DNA sequence: TGTGCCAGCAGCTTGAGGGGATACAATGAGCAGTTCTTC.

V usage is TRBV7-9 and J usage is TRBJ2-1; 9 bases align to TRBD2. Per germline, CDR1 SEHNR and CDR2 FQNEAQ (reference sequence). V trimming: 3 bases; J trimming: 5 bases; junction bases outside the gene matches: 5. This CDR3 spans 15 amino acids. The CDR3 loop reads CASSFLAGENNEQFF. The DNA of the CDR3 is TGTGCCAGCAGCTTTTTAGCGGGGGAAAACAATGAGCAGTTCTTC.

The chain uses TRBV7-2 and TRBJ1-2; D remains unclear. CDR3 size: 11 residues. Trimming stripped 0 bases from V and 4 bases from J, with 0 bases between. Germline CDR1 is SGHTA and CDR2 is FQGNSA. The CDR3 DNA sequence: TGTGCCAGCAGCTTAGCCTATGGCTACACCTTC. This gives the protein CASSLAYGYTF.